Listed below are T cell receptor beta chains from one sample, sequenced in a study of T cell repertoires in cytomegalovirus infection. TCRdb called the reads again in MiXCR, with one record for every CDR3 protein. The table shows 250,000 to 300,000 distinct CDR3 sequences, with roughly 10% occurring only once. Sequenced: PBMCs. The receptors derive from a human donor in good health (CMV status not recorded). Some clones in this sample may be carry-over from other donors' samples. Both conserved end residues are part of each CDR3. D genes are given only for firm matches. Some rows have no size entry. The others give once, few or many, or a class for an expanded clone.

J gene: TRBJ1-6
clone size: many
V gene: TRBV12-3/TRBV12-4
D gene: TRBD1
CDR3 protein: CASREGAQGVNSPLHF
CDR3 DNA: TGTGCCAGCAGAGAAGGGGCACAGGGGGTGAATTCACCCCTCCACTTT

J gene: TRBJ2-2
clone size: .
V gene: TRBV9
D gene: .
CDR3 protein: CASSVDPRNTGELFF
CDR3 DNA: TGTGCCAGCAGCGTCGATCCACGGAACACCGGGGAGCTGTTTTTT

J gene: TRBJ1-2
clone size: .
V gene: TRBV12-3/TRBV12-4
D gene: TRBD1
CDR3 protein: CASSRTGVYGYTF
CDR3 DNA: TGTGCCAGCAGTCGGACAGGGGTGTATGGCTACACCTTC

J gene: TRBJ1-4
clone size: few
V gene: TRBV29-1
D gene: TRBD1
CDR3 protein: CSVRTGEGKLFF
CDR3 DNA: TGCAGCGTCAGGACAGGAGAGGGAAAACTGTTTTTT

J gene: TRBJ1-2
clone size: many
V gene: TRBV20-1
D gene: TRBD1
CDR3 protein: CSARRTGGGLDGYTF
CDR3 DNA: TGCAGTGCTAGACGGACAGGGGGCGGTTTGGATGGCTACACCTTC

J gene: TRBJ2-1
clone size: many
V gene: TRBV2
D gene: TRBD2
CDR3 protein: CASSVLGLAGGNEQFF
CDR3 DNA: TGTGCCAGCAGTGTTCTGGGACTAGCGGGGGGCAATGAGCAGTTCTTC

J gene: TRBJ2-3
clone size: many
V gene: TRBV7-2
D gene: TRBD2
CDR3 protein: CASSSSSGDTDTQYF
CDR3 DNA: TGTGCCAGCAGCTCATCTAGCGGGGACACAGATACGCAGTATTTT

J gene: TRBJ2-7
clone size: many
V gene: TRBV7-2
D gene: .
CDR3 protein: CASSLNKIYEQYF
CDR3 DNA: TGTGCCAGCAGCTTAAATAAGATCTACGAGCAGTACTTC

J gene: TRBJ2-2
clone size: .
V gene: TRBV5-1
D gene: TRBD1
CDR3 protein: CASSGRTGDTGELFF
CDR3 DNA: TGCGCCAGCAGTGGCAGGACAGGAGACACCGGGGAGCTGTTTTTT

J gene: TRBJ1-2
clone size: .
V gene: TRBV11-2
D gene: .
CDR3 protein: CASSLADSKNYGYTF
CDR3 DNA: TGTGCCAGCAGCTTAGCCGACAGTAAAAACTATGGCTACACCTTC

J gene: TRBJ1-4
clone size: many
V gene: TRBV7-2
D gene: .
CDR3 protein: CASSLDPGAFNIANEKLFF
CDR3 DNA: TGTGCCAGCAGCTTAGATCCGGGGGCCTTCAATATTGCTAATGAAAAACTGTTTTTT

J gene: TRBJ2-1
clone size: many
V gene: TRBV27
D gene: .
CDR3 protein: CASSQPPYNEQFF
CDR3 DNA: TGTGCCAGCAGTCAGCCCCCCTACAATGAGCAGTTCTTC

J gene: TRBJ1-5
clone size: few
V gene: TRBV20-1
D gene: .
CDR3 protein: CSARDNGRAWYSNQPQHF
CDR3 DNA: TGCAGTGCTAGAGATAACGGTCGGGCGTGGTATAGCAATCAGCCCCAGCATTTT

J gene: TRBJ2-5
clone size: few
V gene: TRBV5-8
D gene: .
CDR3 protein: CASSLSSQTRVQYF
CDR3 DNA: TGTGCCAGCAGCTTAAGTAGTCAAACAAGGGTCCAGTACTTC

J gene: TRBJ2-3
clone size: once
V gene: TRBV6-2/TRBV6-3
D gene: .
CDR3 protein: CASLPTGTSAQYF
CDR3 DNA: TGTGCCAGCTTACCGACAGGAACATCGGCGCAGTATTTT

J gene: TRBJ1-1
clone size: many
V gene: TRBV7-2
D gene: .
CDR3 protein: CASSLGGGMNTEAFF
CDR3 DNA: TGTGCCAGCAGCTTAGGTGGCGGCATGAACACTGAAGCTTTCTTT

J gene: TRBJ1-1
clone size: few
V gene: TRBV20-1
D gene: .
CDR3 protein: CSAPPANTEAFF
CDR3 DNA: TGCAGTGCCCCCCCCGCGAACACTGAAGCTTTCTTT

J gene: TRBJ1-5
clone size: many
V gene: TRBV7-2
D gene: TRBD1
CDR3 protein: CASSSTGDSNQPQHF
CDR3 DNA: TGTGCCAGCAGCTCGACAGGGGATAGCAATCAGCCCCAGCATTTT

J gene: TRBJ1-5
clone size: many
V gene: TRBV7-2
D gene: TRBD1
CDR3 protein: CASSLVQGASNQPQHF
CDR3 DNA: TGTGCCAGCAGCTTAGTCCAGGGGGCGAGCAATCAGCCCCAGCATTTT

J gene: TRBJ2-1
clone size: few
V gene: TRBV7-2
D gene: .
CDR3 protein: CASSLKGGTGQSSYNEQFF
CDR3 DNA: TGTGCCAGCAGCTTAAAGGGAGGAACGGGACAGAGCAGTTACAATGAGCAGTTCTTC

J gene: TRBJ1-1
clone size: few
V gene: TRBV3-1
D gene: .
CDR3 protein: CASSRDPNTEAFF
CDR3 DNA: TGTGCCAGCAGCCGCGATCCGAACACTGAAGCTTTCTTT

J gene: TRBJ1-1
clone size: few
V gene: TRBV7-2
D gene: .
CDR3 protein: CASSLTLAFF
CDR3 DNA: TGTGCCAGCAGCTTAACCCTAGCTTTCTTT

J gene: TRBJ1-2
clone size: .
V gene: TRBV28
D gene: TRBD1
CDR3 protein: CASSWDSANYGYTF
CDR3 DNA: TGTGCCAGCAGTTGGGACAGCGCTAACTATGGCTACACCTTC

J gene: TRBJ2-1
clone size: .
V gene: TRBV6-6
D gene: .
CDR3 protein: CASTLERAESRNEQFF
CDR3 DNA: TGTGCCAGCACCTTGGAGCGGGCCGAGAGTAGGAATGAGCAGTTCTTC

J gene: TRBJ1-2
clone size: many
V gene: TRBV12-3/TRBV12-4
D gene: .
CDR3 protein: CASRDRSVGYTF
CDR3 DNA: TGTGCCAGCAGGGATCGATCGGTGGGCTACACCTTC

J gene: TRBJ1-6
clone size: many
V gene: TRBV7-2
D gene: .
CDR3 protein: CASSLGRSSPLHF
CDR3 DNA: TGTGCCAGCAGCTTAGGCAGATCTTCACCCCTCCACTTT

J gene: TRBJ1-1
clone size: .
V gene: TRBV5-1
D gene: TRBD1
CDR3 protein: CASRLDRGRRTEAFF
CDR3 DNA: TGCGCCAGCAGACTGGACAGGGGGCGCCGGACTGAAGCTTTCTTT

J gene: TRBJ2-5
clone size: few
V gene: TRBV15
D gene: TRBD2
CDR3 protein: CATSRAGVYQETQYF
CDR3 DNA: TGTGCCACCAGCAGGGCGGGGGTGTACCAAGAGACCCAGTACTTC

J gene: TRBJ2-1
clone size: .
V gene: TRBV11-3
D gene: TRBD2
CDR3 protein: CASSLDGRGSYNEQFF
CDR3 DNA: TGTGCCAGCAGCTTAGATGGGCGCGGGAGCTACAATGAGCAGTTCTTC

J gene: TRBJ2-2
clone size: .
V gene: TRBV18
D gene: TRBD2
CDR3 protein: CASSRTSGLTGELFF
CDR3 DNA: TGTGCCAGCTCACGGACTAGCGGGCTCACCGGGGAGCTGTTTTTT

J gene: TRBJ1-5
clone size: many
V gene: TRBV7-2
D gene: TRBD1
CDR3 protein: CASSPRTGSNQPQHF
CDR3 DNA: TGTGCCAGCAGCCCGCGGACAGGGAGCAATCAGCCCCAGCATTTT

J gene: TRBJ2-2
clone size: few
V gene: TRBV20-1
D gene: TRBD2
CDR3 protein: CSARDRGGLADPQTAAGELFF
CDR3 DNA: TGCAGTGCTAGAGATCGGGGTGGACTAGCGGATCCACAAACTGCGGCCGGGGAGCTGTTTTTT

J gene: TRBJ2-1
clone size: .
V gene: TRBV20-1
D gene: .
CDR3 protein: CSARIEGREQFF
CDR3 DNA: TGCAGTGCTAGAATTGAGGGAAGGGAGCAGTTCTTC

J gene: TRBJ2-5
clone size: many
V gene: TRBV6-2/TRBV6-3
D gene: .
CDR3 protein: CASRGGARQTQYF
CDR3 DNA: TGTGCCAGTAGAGGGGGGGCCCGGCAGACCCAGTACTTC

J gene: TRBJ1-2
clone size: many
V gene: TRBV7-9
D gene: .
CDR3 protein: CASSPLINNYGYTF
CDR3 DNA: TGTGCCAGCAGCCCCCTTATCAATAACTATGGCTACACCTTC

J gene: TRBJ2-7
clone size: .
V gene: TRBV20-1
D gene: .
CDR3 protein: CSARDGNGRIYEQYF
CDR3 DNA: TGCAGTGCTAGAGATGGGAACGGCCGGATCTACGAGCAGTACTTC

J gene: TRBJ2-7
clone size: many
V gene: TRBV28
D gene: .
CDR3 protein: CASTPQGGALYEQYF
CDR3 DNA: TGTGCCAGCACCCCCCAAGGAGGGGCGCTTTACGAGCAGTACTTC

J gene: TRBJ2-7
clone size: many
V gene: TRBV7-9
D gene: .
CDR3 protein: CASSLGDGVGEQYF
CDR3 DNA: TGTGCCAGCAGCTTAGGGGACGGGGTAGGGGAGCAGTACTTC

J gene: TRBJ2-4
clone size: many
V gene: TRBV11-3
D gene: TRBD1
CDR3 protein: CASSLQAGGGRNIQYF
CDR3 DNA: TGTGCCAGCAGCTTACAAGCAGGGGGCGGTAGGAACATTCAGTACTTC

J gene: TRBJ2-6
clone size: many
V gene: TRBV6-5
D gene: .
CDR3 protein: CASSYSRGRTPGANVLTF
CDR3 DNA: TGTGCCAGCAGTTACTCGCGGGGAAGGACTCCTGGGGCCAACGTCCTGACTTTC

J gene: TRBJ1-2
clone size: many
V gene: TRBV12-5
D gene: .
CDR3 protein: CASGLVRVTGSYGYTF
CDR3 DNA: TGTGCTAGTGGTTTGGTACGGGTGACAGGAAGCTATGGCTACACCTTC

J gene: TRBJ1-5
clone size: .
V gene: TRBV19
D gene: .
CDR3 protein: CASSVTGSGQPQHF
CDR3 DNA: TGTGCCAGTAGCGTAACAGGGTCGGGTCAGCCCCAGCATTTT